This T cell receptor beta chain was recovered during a study of cytotoxic CD8 clonotypes in ibrutinib-treated CLL. V shed 6 bases and J 9 bases; nucleotides not matched to a gene: 6. Per the germline V gene, CDR1 is MDHEN and CDR2 is SYDVKM. The CDR3 has 13 residues. Study-level findings and limits: Against age-matched healthy donors, baseline clonality ran higher and tracked circulating CD8+ T-cell counts. Clonality rose at ibrutinib response, held steady in sustained remission, and fell toward baseline at progression.

Comment on this clone: Antigen specificity is unknown.

With sequencing, the targeted depth ranged from 1 in 200,000 to 1 in 1 million T cells. Method: immunoSEQ multiplex PCR; TCRdb's copy keeps in-frame clones and lacks some. The sample has about 130,000 clones; roughly three quarters are singletons. This TCR came from a human donor with chronic lymphocytic leukemia. The sequencing used PBMCs, collected after 24 months of ibrutinib treatment. V gene TRBV28 combines with J gene TRBJ2-1; TRBD1 matches at 9 bases. The CDR3 DNA reads TGTGCCAGCAGGCCCACAGGGGGCAGTGAGCAGTTCTTC. Amino acid sequence: CASRPTGGSEQFF.